The text below deals with one T cell receptor beta chain. Its antigen is unknown. Repertoires were generated with immunoSEQ multiplex PCR, while TCRdb's copy carries only in-frame clones and drops some. The repertoire has about 18,000 clones, roughly 77% of them found once; the top ten carry 15% to 20%. The CDR3 sequence is 14 residues long. Trimming cost V 1 base and J 2 bases, with 9 bases left between them. Germline values: CDR1 SGHNT, CDR2 YENEEA. The data belong to a study of PD-1 blockade in classical Hodgkin lymphoma. Findings and limits, study-wide: Newly diagnosed patients reportedly had lower baseline TCR diversity than healthy donors. Patients with a complete response exhibited baseline diversity comparable to newly diagnosed patients.

Autologous stem cell transplantation was followed by relapse in every patient, and brentuximab vedotin exposure varied. The chain combines TRBV11-3 with TRBJ2-7; D is tentatively TRBD1 or TRBD2 (5 bases each). This clonotype originated in a human donor with classical Hodgkin lymphoma. The input for sequencing was peripheral blood mononuclear cells (PBMCs), taken before the second cycle of nivolumab. For the CDR3, the DNA is TGTGCCAGCAGCTTAGTGGGGGTAACCTACGAGCAGTACTTC. It translates to CASSLVGVTYEQYF.